This T cell receptor (beta chain) was captured in a study of T cell changes during pregnancy in multiple sclerosis. Measured with immunoSEQ multiplex PCR; TCRdb has only the in-frame clones, and not every one. The repertoire holds about 47,000 clones, with around 93% as singletons. The count of this clone is one. V lost 6 bases and J lost 3; bases outside the gene matches: 3. Germline lookup yields CDR1 MNHEY and CDR2 SVGAGI. The CDR3 is 14 amino acids. The chain is built from TRBV6-5 and TRBJ1-2; 11 bases align to TRBD1. Here the sequenced sample was peripheral blood, taken after pregnancy. The TCR comes from a female donor with multiple sclerosis, enrolled in a pregnancy study. CDR3 bases: TGTGCCAGCAGCCCGGGACAGGGGGACTATGGCTACACCTTC. Protein sequence: CASSPGQGDYGYTF.